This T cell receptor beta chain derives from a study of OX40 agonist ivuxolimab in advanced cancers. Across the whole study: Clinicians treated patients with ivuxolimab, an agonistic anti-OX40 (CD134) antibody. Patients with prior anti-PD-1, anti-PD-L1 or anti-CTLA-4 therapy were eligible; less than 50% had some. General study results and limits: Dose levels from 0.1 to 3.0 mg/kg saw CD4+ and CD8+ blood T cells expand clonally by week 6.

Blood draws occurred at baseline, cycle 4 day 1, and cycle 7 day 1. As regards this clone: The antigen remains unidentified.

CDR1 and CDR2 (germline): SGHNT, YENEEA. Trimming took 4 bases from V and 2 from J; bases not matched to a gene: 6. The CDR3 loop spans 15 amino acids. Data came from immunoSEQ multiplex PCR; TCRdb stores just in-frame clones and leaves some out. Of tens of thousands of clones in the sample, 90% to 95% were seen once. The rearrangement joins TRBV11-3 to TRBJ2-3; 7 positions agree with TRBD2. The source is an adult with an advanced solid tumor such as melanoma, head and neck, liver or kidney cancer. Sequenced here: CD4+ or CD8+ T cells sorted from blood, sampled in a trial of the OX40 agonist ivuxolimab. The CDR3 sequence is CASSSGTSVTDTQYF. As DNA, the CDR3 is TGTGCCAGCAGCTCAGGAACTAGCGTCACAGATACGCAGTATTTT. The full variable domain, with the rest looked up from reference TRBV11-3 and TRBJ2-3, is EAGVVQSPRYKIIEKKQPVAFWCNPISGHNTLYWYLQNLGQGPELLIRYENEEAVDDSQLPKDRFSAERLKGVDSTLKIQPAELGDSAVYLCASSSGTSVTDTQYFGPGTRLTVL.